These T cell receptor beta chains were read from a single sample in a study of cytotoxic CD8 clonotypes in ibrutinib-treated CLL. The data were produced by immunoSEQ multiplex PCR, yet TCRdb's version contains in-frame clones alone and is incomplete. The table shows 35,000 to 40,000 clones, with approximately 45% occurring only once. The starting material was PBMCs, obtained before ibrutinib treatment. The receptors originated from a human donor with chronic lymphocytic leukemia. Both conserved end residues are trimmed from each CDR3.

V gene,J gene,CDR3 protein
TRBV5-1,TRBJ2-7,ASSLYRDESYEQY
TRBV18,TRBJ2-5,ASSRLTSGEETQY
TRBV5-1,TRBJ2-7,ASSLSGGAYEQY
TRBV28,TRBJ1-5,ASNPGQSNQPQH
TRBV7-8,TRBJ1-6,ASSLADGTGGSPLH
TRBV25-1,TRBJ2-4,ASSESVGAKNIQY
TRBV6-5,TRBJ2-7,ASGYAHSYEQY
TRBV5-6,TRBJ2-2,ASSLDYTPDGELF
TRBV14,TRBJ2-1,ASSQDLGGARRNEQF
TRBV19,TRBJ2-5,ASSMYGGGETQY
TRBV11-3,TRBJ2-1,ASSLDSTDWYNEQF
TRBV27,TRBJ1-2,ASTTTGHAGYT
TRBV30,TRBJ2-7,ACTNWGIRLGTGDYEQY
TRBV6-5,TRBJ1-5,ASSWEGGNQPQH
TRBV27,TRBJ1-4,ASSSSFGTGDATNEKLF
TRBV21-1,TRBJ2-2,ASSKAGGTNTGELF
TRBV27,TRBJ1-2,ASSLSGVHGDGYT
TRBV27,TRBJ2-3,ASSPRLITDTQY
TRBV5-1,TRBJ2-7,ASSFQTPGLASYEQY
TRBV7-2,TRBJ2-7,ASSLGWGSYEQY
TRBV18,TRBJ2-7,ASSPRETSGDYEQY
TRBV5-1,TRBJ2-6,ASRQPGTGANVLT
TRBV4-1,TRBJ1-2,ASSQASGARNYGYT
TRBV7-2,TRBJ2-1,ASSLDGVGIAGKQF
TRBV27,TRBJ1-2,ASSGGYYGYT
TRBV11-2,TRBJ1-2,ASSLGRGNGYT
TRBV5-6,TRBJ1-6,ASSLGTGDVSPLH
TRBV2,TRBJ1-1,ASSLQGSNTEAF
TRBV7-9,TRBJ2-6,ASSLGTGGRSSGANVLT
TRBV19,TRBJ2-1,ASSIGGGPLYNEQF
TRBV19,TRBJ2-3,ASRWGGLATDTQY
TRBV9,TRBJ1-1,ASSVYSNTEAF
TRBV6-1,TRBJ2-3,ASLAGGSSDTQY
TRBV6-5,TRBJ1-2,ASSSTNYYGYT
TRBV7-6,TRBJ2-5,ASSQGVETQY
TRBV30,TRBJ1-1,AWSADYTGVGENTEAF
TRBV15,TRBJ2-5,ATSRRTGPGTQY
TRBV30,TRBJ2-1,AWSEGTGAYNEQF
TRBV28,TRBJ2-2,ASSSPGTENTGELF
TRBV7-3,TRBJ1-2,ASSLAPGHDYGYT
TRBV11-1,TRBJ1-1,ASSFDRVPYTEAF
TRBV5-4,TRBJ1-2,ASSFLQGQSYGYT
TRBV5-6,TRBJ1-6,ASTGTLNSPLH
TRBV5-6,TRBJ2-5,ASSERGHQETQY
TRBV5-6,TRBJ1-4,ASSWGGRLNEKLF
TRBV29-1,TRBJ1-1,SAWGDTEAF
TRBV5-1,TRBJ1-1,ASSLAGRTNTEAF
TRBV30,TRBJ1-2,AWGHISQNYGYT
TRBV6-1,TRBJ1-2,ASSDGYGDGYT
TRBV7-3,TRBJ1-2,ASSLDLILPGYT
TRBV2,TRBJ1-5,ASRGQGRQPQH
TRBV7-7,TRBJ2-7,ASSSGTGGLYEQY
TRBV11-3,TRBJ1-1,ASSFGLNTEAF